The sequence of this TCR beta chain was determined in a study of blood T cells in healthy people across ages. Study results and limitations: Estimated diversity across one million T cells was deemed an underestimate.

With respect to this clonotype: Its antigen is unknown.

V gave up 5 bases and J gave up 13 bases; unmatched junction bases: 13. CDR1 SGHAT and CDR2 FQNNGV come from the germline V gene. The CDR3 is made up of 15 amino acids. Sample-barcoded 5' priming and a J-beta primer mix drove a second PCR of roughly 7 to 11 cycles. Using its own MiXCR run on the 5' RACE reads, TCRdb lists one record per CDR3 protein. The sample yields over 550,000 distinct CDR3 sequences, approximately 30% seen once. V gene TRBV11-2 combines with J gene TRBJ2-4; TRBD2 agrees at 11 bases. The sequencing sample was made of blood. The TCR was taken from an elderly woman in good health. As DNA, the CDR3 is TGTGCCAGCAGCCCTCGAACTAGCGGGAGCGGAGAGCAGTACTTC. It codes for CASSPRTSGSGEQYF.